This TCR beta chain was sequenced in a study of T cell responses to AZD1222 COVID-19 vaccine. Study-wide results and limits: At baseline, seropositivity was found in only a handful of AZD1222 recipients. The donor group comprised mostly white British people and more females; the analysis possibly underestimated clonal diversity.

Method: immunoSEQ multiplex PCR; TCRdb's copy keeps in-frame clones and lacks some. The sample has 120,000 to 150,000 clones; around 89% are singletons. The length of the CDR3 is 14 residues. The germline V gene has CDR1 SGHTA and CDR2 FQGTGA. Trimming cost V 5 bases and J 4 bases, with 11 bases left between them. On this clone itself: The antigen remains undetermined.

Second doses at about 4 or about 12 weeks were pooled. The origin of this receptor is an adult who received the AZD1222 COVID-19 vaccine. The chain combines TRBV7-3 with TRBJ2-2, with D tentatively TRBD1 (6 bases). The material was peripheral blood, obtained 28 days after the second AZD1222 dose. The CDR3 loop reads CASSLRGGTGELFF. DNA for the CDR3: TGTGCCAGCAGCCTCAGGGGTGGCACCGGGGAGCTGTTTTTT.